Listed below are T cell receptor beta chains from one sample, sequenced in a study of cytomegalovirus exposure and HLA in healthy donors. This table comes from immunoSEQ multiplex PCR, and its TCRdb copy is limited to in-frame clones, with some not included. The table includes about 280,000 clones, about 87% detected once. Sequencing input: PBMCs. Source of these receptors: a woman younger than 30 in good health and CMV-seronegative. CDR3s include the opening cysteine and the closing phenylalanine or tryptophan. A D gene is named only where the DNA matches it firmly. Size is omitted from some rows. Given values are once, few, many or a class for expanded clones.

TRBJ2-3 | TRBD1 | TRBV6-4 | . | TGTGCCACCGACCGAGGGGGCCCTAGCACAGATACGCAGTATTTT | CATDRGGPSTDTQYF
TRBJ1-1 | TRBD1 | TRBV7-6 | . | TGTGCCAGCAGCTCCGGGACAGGATTGAACACTGAAGCTTTCTTT | CASSSGTGLNTEAFF
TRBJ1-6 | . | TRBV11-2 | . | TGTGCCAGCAGCCCCCTAGTCGGATTTTCACCCCTCCACTTT | CASSPLVGFSPLHF
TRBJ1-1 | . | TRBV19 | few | TGTGCCAGAGCATGGCGGTGGGGCCGGACTGAAGCTTTCTTT | CARAWRWGRTEAFF
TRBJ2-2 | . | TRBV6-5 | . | TGTGCCAGCAGTTCCTCCGCCGGCGGGGAGCTGTTTTTT | CASSSSAGGELFF
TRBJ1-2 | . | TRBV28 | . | TGTGCCAGCACCCTCGGGGGACTTGTCTATGGCTACACCTTC | CASTLGGLVYGYTF
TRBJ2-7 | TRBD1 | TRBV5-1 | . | TGCGCCAGCAGCTTGCGCGGACAGGGCCCGATTTACGAGCAGTACTTC | CASSLRGQGPIYEQYF
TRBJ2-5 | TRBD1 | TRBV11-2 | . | TGTGCCAGCAGCGATAAGACAGGGGGCGGGGAGACCCAGTACTTC | CASSDKTGGGETQYF
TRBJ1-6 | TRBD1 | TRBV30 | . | TGTGCCTGGAGGACAGGGGGCCCGAATTCACCCCTCCACTTT | CAWRTGGPNSPLHF
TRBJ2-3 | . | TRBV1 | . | TGCACCAGCAGCCCTAATGGAGGGGATCCCTTAGATACGCAGTATTTT | CTSSPNGGDPLDTQYF
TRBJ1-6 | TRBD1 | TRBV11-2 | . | TGTGCCAGCAGCTCCTCCGGGACAGCAGATTCACCCCTCCACTTT | CASSSSGTADSPLHF